The rows below give T cell receptor beta chains drawn from one sample of a study of blood T cell repertoires in COVID-19. The assay was immunoSEQ multiplex PCR, and TCRdb's table has in-frame clones only and misses some. The sample carries almost 70,000 clones, roughly 80% recorded once. Material for sequencing was peripheral blood. These TCRs come from a man between 60 and 75 years old with acute or convalescent COVID-19. Both conserved end residues are part of each CDR3. The order of the fields is D gene, J gene, V gene, clone size, CDR3 DNA, CDR3 protein. The D gene is left open where the match is weak. The size of a clone is reported for some rows only, either as once, few or many, or as a class for expanded clones.

d_call: .
j_call: TRBJ1-1
v_call: TRBV7-6
clone_size: .
cdr3_nt: TGTGCCAGCAGCTTAGCCTCGACAGCTAAGAACACTGAAGCTTTCTTT
cdr3_aa: CASSLASTAKNTEAFF

d_call: .
j_call: TRBJ2-1
v_call: TRBV27
clone_size: few
cdr3_nt: TGTGCCAGCAGTGTATCTATCAATGAGCAGTTCTTC
cdr3_aa: CASSVSINEQFF

d_call: .
j_call: TRBJ2-1
v_call: TRBV11-3
clone_size: few
cdr3_nt: TGTGCCAGCAGCTTAGGGGGCAGCGAAGAGCAGTTCTTC
cdr3_aa: CASSLGGSEEQFF

d_call: .
j_call: TRBJ2-1
v_call: TRBV19
clone_size: .
cdr3_nt: TGTGCCAGTAGTCCAGGACTGTACAATGAGCAGTTCTTC
cdr3_aa: CASSPGLYNEQFF

d_call: TRBD1
j_call: TRBJ1-2
v_call: TRBV19
clone_size: once
cdr3_nt: TGTGCCAGTAGTATCACTGGCAGGGGGCTCGGGAATAACTATGGCTACACCTTC
cdr3_aa: CASSITGRGLGNNYGYTF

d_call: TRBD1
j_call: TRBJ1-5
v_call: TRBV6-5
clone_size: .
cdr3_nt: TGTGCCAGCCAATGGGACAGGGAACAGCCCCAGCATTTT
cdr3_aa: CASQWDREQPQHF

d_call: TRBD2
j_call: TRBJ2-7
v_call: TRBV19
clone_size: few
cdr3_nt: TGTGCCAGTAGTAAGAATAACGGGGGGACCAGCTCCTACGAGCAGTACTTC
cdr3_aa: CASSKNNGGTSSYEQYF

d_call: .
j_call: TRBJ1-2
v_call: TRBV27
clone_size: .
cdr3_nt: TGTGCCAGCAGTCGGACAGAAAGCTATGGCTACACCTTC
cdr3_aa: CASSRTESYGYTF

d_call: TRBD2
j_call: TRBJ2-1
v_call: TRBV5-1
clone_size: .
cdr3_nt: TGCGCCAGCAGCTTGGTCACTAGCGGGGGGGCTCAGCAGTTCTTC
cdr3_aa: CASSLVTSGGAQQFF

d_call: TRBD1
j_call: TRBJ2-7
v_call: TRBV29-1
clone_size: .
cdr3_nt: TGCAGCGTTGATTCCAGTCCAGGGGGCTACGAGCAGTACTTC
cdr3_aa: CSVDSSPGGYEQYF

d_call: TRBD1
j_call: TRBJ1-5
v_call: TRBV2
clone_size: .
cdr3_nt: TGTGCCAGCAGCCAACAGGGGACTGGCAATCAGCCCCAGCATTTT
cdr3_aa: CASSQQGTGNQPQHF

d_call: .
j_call: TRBJ1-5
v_call: TRBV5-1
clone_size: .
cdr3_nt: TGCGCCAGCAGCTTAACGGACCACCTGGGGCCTCAGCATTTT
cdr3_aa: CASSLTDHLGPQHF

d_call: .
j_call: TRBJ2-4
v_call: TRBV12-1
clone_size: .
cdr3_nt: TGTGCCAGCAGCTTTCGGAACATTCAGTACTTC
cdr3_aa: CASSFRNIQYF

d_call: TRBD1
j_call: TRBJ1-3
v_call: TRBV7-9
clone_size: .
cdr3_nt: TGTGCCAGCAGCTCGCGGGACAGGGCCGGAAACACCATATATTTT
cdr3_aa: CASSSRDRAGNTIYF

d_call: TRBD2
j_call: TRBJ2-3
v_call: TRBV4-3
clone_size: .
cdr3_nt: TGCGCCAGCAGCCAAGATATTGGGGGGGTGGCAGATACGCAGTATTTT
cdr3_aa: CASSQDIGGVADTQYF

d_call: TRBD1
j_call: TRBJ1-1
v_call: TRBV25-1
clone_size: .
cdr3_nt: TGTGCCAGCAGTGACTACACAGGGGGCACTGAAGCTTTCTTT
cdr3_aa: CASSDYTGGTEAFF

d_call: TRBD1
j_call: TRBJ1-6
v_call: TRBV4-1
clone_size: .
cdr3_nt: TGCGCCAGCAGCCAAGATTTAGGACAGGTTAATTCACCCCTCCACTTT
cdr3_aa: CASSQDLGQVNSPLHF

d_call: .
j_call: TRBJ2-7
v_call: TRBV2
clone_size: .
cdr3_nt: TGTGCCAGCTTAACTACGGGGATTGAGCAGTACTTC
cdr3_aa: CASLTTGIEQYF

d_call: TRBD1
j_call: TRBJ1-6
v_call: TRBV5-8
clone_size: .
cdr3_nt: TGTGCCAGCAGCTCAACAGGGGCGGGTTCACCCCTCCACTTT
cdr3_aa: CASSSTGAGSPLHF

d_call: .
j_call: TRBJ2-1
v_call: TRBV5-8
clone_size: few
cdr3_nt: TGTGCCAGCAGCTTGGATCAGGGGGGATACAATGAGCAGTTCTTC
cdr3_aa: CASSLDQGGYNEQFF

d_call: .
j_call: TRBJ1-2
v_call: TRBV4-3
clone_size: .
cdr3_nt: TGCGCCAGCAGCCAAGATGAGGGTCGGGGCTACACCTTC
cdr3_aa: CASSQDEGRGYTF

d_call: TRBD2
j_call: TRBJ2-3
v_call: TRBV5-4
clone_size: .
cdr3_nt: TGTGCCAGCAGCTTAGGCGGGGGGAGCACAGATACGCAGTATTTT
cdr3_aa: CASSLGGGSTDTQYF

d_call: .
j_call: TRBJ2-7
v_call: TRBV7-8
clone_size: .
cdr3_nt: TGTGCCAGCAGCTTAGCGCGGGCATCCTACGAGCAGTACTTC
cdr3_aa: CASSLARASYEQYF

d_call: .
j_call: TRBJ2-5
v_call: TRBV11-2
clone_size: once
cdr3_nt: TGTGCCAGCAGCTTACTCAGACAAGAGACCCAGTACTTC
cdr3_aa: CASSLLRQETQYF

d_call: TRBD1
j_call: TRBJ1-2
v_call: TRBV7-9
clone_size: .
cdr3_nt: TGTGCCAGCAGCGCAGGGACAGGGGAATTATATGGCTACACCTTC
cdr3_aa: CASSAGTGELYGYTF

d_call: TRBD1
j_call: TRBJ1-1
v_call: TRBV7-9
clone_size: few
cdr3_nt: TGTGCCAGCAGCGAGGGACAGGCCCCTGAAGCTTTCTTT
cdr3_aa: CASSEGQAPEAFF

d_call: .
j_call: TRBJ1-2
v_call: TRBV5-1
clone_size: .
cdr3_nt: TGCGCCAGCAGCTTGGAATCGGGGATCTACACCTTC
cdr3_aa: CASSLESGIYTF

d_call: TRBD1
j_call: TRBJ2-7
v_call: TRBV18
clone_size: .
cdr3_nt: TGTGCCAGCTCACTCGGACAGGGGACCTACGAGCAGTACTTC
cdr3_aa: CASSLGQGTYEQYF

d_call: TRBD2
j_call: TRBJ2-5
v_call: TRBV7-2
clone_size: few
cdr3_nt: TGTGCCAGCAGCATGGGACTAGCGGGGGGTGAGACCCAGTACTTC
cdr3_aa: CASSMGLAGGETQYF

d_call: .
j_call: TRBJ1-6
v_call: TRBV25-1
clone_size: .
cdr3_nt: TGTGCCAGCAGTGCGACAGGACATAATTCACCCCTCCACTTT
cdr3_aa: CASSATGHNSPLHF

d_call: .
j_call: TRBJ1-5
v_call: TRBV7-9
clone_size: .
cdr3_nt: TGTGCCAGCAGCTTCGGTACTCAGCCCCAGCATTTT
cdr3_aa: CASSFGTQPQHF

d_call: .
j_call: TRBJ2-7
v_call: TRBV11-1
clone_size: .
cdr3_nt: TGTGCCAGCAGCCGAGGGTACGAGCAGTACTTC
cdr3_aa: CASSRGYEQYF

d_call: .
j_call: TRBJ1-6
v_call: TRBV24-1
clone_size: few
cdr3_nt: TGTGCCACCCCCGAGGCAGGGGTTAATTCACCCCTCCACTTT
cdr3_aa: CATPEAGVNSPLHF

d_call: .
j_call: TRBJ2-3
v_call: TRBV30
clone_size: .
cdr3_nt: TGTGCCTGGAACCAGGCTCATACGCAGTATTTT
cdr3_aa: CAWNQAHTQYF

d_call: .
j_call: TRBJ2-7
v_call: TRBV15
clone_size: few
cdr3_nt: TGTGCCACCAGCAGAGATTCGGCGGGGTTTGGATACGAGCAGTACTTC
cdr3_aa: CATSRDSAGFGYEQYF

d_call: TRBD2
j_call: TRBJ2-7
v_call: TRBV5-6
clone_size: .
cdr3_nt: TGTGCCAGCAGCCAACCCGGCGGGGGGCCTAAGGGGGAGCAGTACTTC
cdr3_aa: CASSQPGGGPKGEQYF

d_call: TRBD2
j_call: TRBJ2-5
v_call: TRBV6-2/TRBV6-3
clone_size: .
cdr3_nt: TGTGCCAGCAGTTACACTAGCGTAGAGACCCAGTACTTC
cdr3_aa: CASSYTSVETQYF

d_call: .
j_call: TRBJ1-1
v_call: TRBV6-5
clone_size: .
cdr3_nt: TGTGCCAGCAGCGGGGGGGGTGGCACTGAAGCTTTCTTT
cdr3_aa: CASSGGGGTEAFF

d_call: TRBD2
j_call: TRBJ2-7
v_call: TRBV7-8
clone_size: .
cdr3_nt: TGTGCCAGCAGCTTAATGGCGGGGGTTGTCGAGCAGTACTTC
cdr3_aa: CASSLMAGVVEQYF

d_call: TRBD1
j_call: TRBJ2-1
v_call: TRBV5-6
clone_size: .
cdr3_nt: TGTGCCAGCAGCTTGGTTGGACAGGGTTCCTACAATGAGCAGTTCTTC
cdr3_aa: CASSLVGQGSYNEQFF

d_call: .
j_call: TRBJ1-4
v_call: TRBV6-6
clone_size: .
cdr3_nt: TGTGCCAGCAGTTACTTTACAGAGGGTGAAAAACTGTTTTTT
cdr3_aa: CASSYFTEGEKLFF

d_call: TRBD1
j_call: TRBJ1-2
v_call: TRBV30
clone_size: .
cdr3_nt: TGTGCCTGGAGTGAAATCTCCGGGACAGGGGGCTGGTATGGCTACACCTTC
cdr3_aa: CAWSEISGTGGWYGYTF

d_call: .
j_call: TRBJ1-6
v_call: TRBV21-1
clone_size: .
cdr3_nt: TGTGCCAGCAGCAAAGAGGTCGTGGGGACAGGGAAACGATCACCCCTCCACTTT
cdr3_aa: CASSKEVVGTGKRSPLHF

d_call: TRBD2
j_call: TRBJ2-5
v_call: TRBV7-6
clone_size: .
cdr3_nt: TGTGCCAGCAGACGTTCCAGGGAGGGAAGGGAGACCCAGTACTTC
cdr3_aa: CASRRSREGRETQYF

d_call: .
j_call: TRBJ2-5
v_call: TRBV5-5
clone_size: .
cdr3_nt: TGTGCCAGCGCATCAAATCAGGGATGGGTCCAAGAGACCCAGTACTTC
cdr3_aa: CASASNQGWVQETQYF

d_call: TRBD1
j_call: TRBJ2-7
v_call: TRBV4-3
clone_size: many
cdr3_nt: TGCGCCAGCAGCCATACGACAGGGTTCCAGGACGAGCAGTACTTC
cdr3_aa: CASSHTTGFQDEQYF

d_call: .
j_call: TRBJ2-1
v_call: TRBV5-8
clone_size: .
cdr3_nt: TGTGCCAGCAGCCCTATGCGTCGGGGAACTGAGCAGTTCTTC
cdr3_aa: CASSPMRRGTEQFF

d_call: TRBD1
j_call: TRBJ1-4
v_call: TRBV18
clone_size: once
cdr3_nt: TGTGCCAGCTCACCACCATCGCAGGGGGTTGAAAAACTGTTTTTT
cdr3_aa: CASSPPSQGVEKLFF

d_call: .
j_call: TRBJ2-7
v_call: TRBV6-5
clone_size: .
cdr3_nt: TGTGCCAGCAGTAGGACAGCGCCTTACGAGCAGTACTTC
cdr3_aa: CASSRTAPYEQYF

d_call: .
j_call: TRBJ1-3
v_call: TRBV29-1
clone_size: .
cdr3_nt: TGCAGCGTTGTGGGTACAGTGTCTGGAAACACCATATATTTT
cdr3_aa: CSVVGTVSGNTIYF